This T cell receptor beta chain was captured in a study of radiation and T cells in renal cell carcinoma. The overall study: Nephrectomy followed 15 Gy stereotactic body radiation by 4 weeks.

Repertoires were generated with immunoSEQ multiplex PCR, while TCRdb's copy carries only in-frame clones and drops some. The sample lists 150,000 or so clones; approximately 90% were seen once. The study, taken as a whole, reports: Without pretreatment biopsies, baseline tumor clonotype presence was undetermined.

Time point of the sample: baseline pretreatment blood. This sample's treatment: 15 Gy SBRT to primary tumor, nephrectomy 4 weeks later. The junction had 4 bases not matched to a gene; V was cut back by 2 bases and J by 4 bases. The CDR3 totals 15 residues. Per germline, CDR1 SGHRS and CDR2 YFSETQ. With regard to this clone: Its antigen is undetermined.

Sample: blood, taken from a patient whose treatment included radiotherapy and nephrectomy. This clonotype was obtained from a woman aged 70 to 79 with renal cell carcinoma. This rearrangement joins TRBV5-1 to TRBJ1-3; 9 bases are a match to TRBD1. This CDR3 is CASSFGQGYGNTIYF. The CDR3 coding sequence is TGCGCCAGCAGCTTTGGACAGGGGTACGGAAACACCATATATTTT.